Following are 15 T cell receptor beta chains from one sample sequenced in a study of T cell repertoires in cytomegalovirus infection. MiXCR, run by TCRdb on the reads, gives a single entry per CDR3 protein. This sample has approximately 990,000 distinct CDR3 sequences, with 30% to 40% found just once. The antigens of these receptors remain unknown. Source: cultured CD8+ T cells from PBMCs, taken from culture after CMV antigen stimulation. The receptors derive from a human donor in good health (CMV status not recorded). Some clones in this sample may be carry-over from other donors' samples.

This clonotype was detected a few times. The chain has TRBV28 and TRBJ2-2, with TRBD2 matching 10 bases. Germline CDR1 is MDHEN and CDR2 is SYDVKM. The CDR3 is made up of 15 amino acids. V shed 6 bases, J shed 6 bases, and the junction held 7 bases outside the gene matches. This chain's CDR3 is CASSLSGGAAGELFF. As DNA, the CDR3 is TGTGCCAGCAGCTTGAGCGGGGGGGCGGCCGGGGAGCTGTTTTTT. The full variable domain, with the rest looked up from reference TRBV28 and TRBJ2-2, is DVKVTQSSRYLVKRTGEKVFLECVQDMDHENMFWYRQDPGLGLRLIYFSYDVKMKEKGDIPEGYSVSREKKERFSLILESASTNQTSMYLCASSLSGGAAGELFFGEGSRLTVL.

V usage is TRBV4-1 and J usage is TRBJ1-1; tentative D call: TRBD1 (5 bases). Between the trimmed V and J ends, which lost 0 bases and 6 bases, there was a span of 14 bases. CDR1 and CDR2 (germline): MGHRA, YSYEKL. The CDR3 spans 15 residues. The CDR3 loop reads CASSQDGPGQSEAFF. As DNA, the CDR3 is TGCGCCAGCAGCCAAGATGGTCCGGGGCAATCTGAAGCTTTCTTT.

The gene calls are TRBV7-9 and TRBJ2-5; the D gene is possibly TRBD1 (5 bases). The germline gives CDR1 SEHNR, CDR2 FQNEAQ (reference sequence). There are 17 residues in the CDR3. Trimming left V 5 bases short and J 2 bases short, with 21 bases between. In DNA form, the CDR3 reads TGTGCCAGCAGCCCGGACATTCGAAGGGGCGTACAAGAGACCCAGTACTTC. This sequence encodes CASSPDIRRGVQETQYF.

J is TRBJ1-3 and V is TRBV10-3; unclear D gene. Trimming took off 0 bases at V and 3 bases at J, with 12 bases between the two ends. This CDR3 spans 16 amino acids. Germline CDR1 and CDR2: ENHRY and SYGVKD. This chain's CDR3 is CAISESRRPDGNTIYF. The CDR3 DNA reads TGTGCCATCAGTGAGTCAAGGCGCCCGGATGGAAACACCATATATTTT.

The chain employs TRBV7-9 and TRBJ2-7; TRBD1 matches at 7 bases. Trimming at V came to 4 bases and at J to 2 bases, leaving 14 bases not matched to a gene. The CDR3 length is 17 residues. Germline lookup yields CDR1 SEHNR and CDR2 FQNEAQ (reference sequence). The DNA for the CDR3 is TGTGCCAGCAGCTCCCCATCGACACGACAGGGCCCCTACGAGCAGTACTTC. It codes for CASSSPSTRQGPYEQYF.

This clonotype was seen only a few times. This rearrangement joins TRBV12-3 or TRBV12-4 to TRBJ1-2; 10 nucleotides agree with TRBD1. V dropped 5 bases and J dropped 6; count of bases not matched to a gene: 3. This CDR3 comprises 13 residues. The CDR3 protein is CASSMTGGDGYTF. The CDR3 coding sequence is TGTGCCAGCAGTATGACAGGGGGCGATGGCTACACCTTC.

This clonotype has just a few counts. The chain employs TRBV12-3 or TRBV12-4 and TRBJ2-5; 7 bases agree with TRBD2. V gave up 6 bases and J gave up 5 bases; unmatched junction bases: 9. The CDR3 contains 14 residues. The CDR3 region is CASSPGAGWETQYF. The CDR3 nucleotides are TGTGCCAGCAGCCCTGGAGCGGGGTGGGAGACCCAGTACTTC.

The V and J genes are TRBV6-6 and TRBJ2-7; TRBD1 might be the D (5 bases). CDR1 MNHNY and CDR2 SVGAGI come from the germline V gene (reference sequence). The CDR3 spans 13 residues. V was pared by 2 bases and J by 5 bases, with 10 bases between. The CDR3 sequence: CASSYPQGDEQYF. Written as DNA, the CDR3 is TGTGCCAGCAGTTACCCTCAGGGCGACGAGCAGTACTTC.

The chain has TRBV7-9 and TRBJ2-4; TRBD1 matches at 7 bases. Germline V lookup: CDR1 SEHNR, CDR2 FQNEAQ (reference sequence). The CDR3 covers 14 residues. The trim removed 6 bases at V and 3 bases at J, leaving 5 bases unmatched. The chain's CDR3 is CASSQGVGKNIQYF. In nucleotides, the CDR3 is TGTGCCAGCAGTCAGGGGGTGGGCAAAAACATTCAGTACTTC. Based on the CDR3 plus reference TRBV7-9 and TRBJ2-4, the full variable domain is DTGVSQNPRHKITKRGQNVTFRCDPISEHNRLYWYRQTLGQGPEFLTYFQNEAQLEKSRLLSDRFSAERPKGSFSTLEIQRTEQGDSAMYLCASSQGVGKNIQYFGAGTRLSVL.

This clonotype showed up just a few times. The chain carries TRBV6-2 or TRBV6-3 and TRBJ2-7; D is unresolved. The CDR3 loop spans 13 amino acids. V was clipped by 2 bases and J by 3 bases, with 8 bases between them. Per the germline V gene, CDR1 is MNHEY and CDR2 is SVGEGT. The CDR3 DNA reads as TGTGCCAGCAGTTACGATTTGGGCTACGAGCAGTACGTC. Its protein is CASSYDLGYEQYV.

This clonotype was counted only a few times. The chain couples TRBV10-3 to TRBJ1-1, with a possible D match to TRBD1 (5 bases). The CDR3 spans 15 residues. V lost 0 bases and J 4 bases, leaving 12 bases between the germline ends. Per the germline V gene, CDR1 is ENHRY and CDR2 is SYGVKD. In DNA form, the CDR3 reads TGTGCCATCAGTGAGTCACGGGGCCTGGTCACTGAAGCTTTCTTT. Translated: CAISESRGLVTEAFF.

This clonotype was observed a few times. The chain has TRBV2 and TRBJ1-3, with a tentative D call TRBD1 (5 bases). V was pared by 0 bases and J by 3 bases, with 27 bases between. This CDR3 is built from 21 residues. CDR1 and CDR2 (germline): SNHLY, FYNNEI. In DNA, the CDR3 is TGTGCCAGCAGTGAAGCGATTAGGACGGACACATCTTTTAATCTTGGAAACACCATATATTTT. This translates into CASSEAIRTDTSFNLGNTIYF.

This clonotype has a count of ten or more. The chain carries TRBV7-6 and TRBJ2-7, with 9 bases that match TRBD2. CDR1 is SGHVS, CDR2 FNYEAQ, per germline. This CDR3 contains 16 residues. Trimming cost V 5 bases and J 4 bases; bases outside gene matches: 12. The CDR3 sequence: CASSPLAGTSLYEQYF. The CDR3 DNA follows: TGTGCCAGCAGCCCTTTGGCCGGGACTAGCCTTTACGAGCAGTACTTC.

This clonotype was found a few times. The chain couples TRBV4-3 to TRBJ2-1; weak D call: TRBD2 (6 bases). The CDR3 totals 17 residues. Germline assignment: CDR1 LGHNA and CDR2 YSLEER. V was pared by 0 bases and J by 0 bases, with 12 bases between. In nucleotides, the CDR3 is TGCGCCAGCAGCCAAGAGGAGGGCTTGAGCTCCTACAATGAGCAGTTCTTC. It is translated as CASSQEEGLSSYNEQFF.

This clonotype was seen repeatedly, ten times or more. The chain couples TRBV7-9 to TRBJ2-1; 9 bases are a match to TRBD2. The CDR3 covers 16 residues. Trimming cost V 5 bases and J 4 bases; bases outside gene matches: 9. Germline CDR1 SEHNR, CDR2 FQNEAQ (reference sequence). Written as DNA, the CDR3 is TGTGCCAGCAGCCCCCTAGAACTAGCGGGTTACAATGAGCAGTTCTTC. Protein: CASSPLELAGYNEQFF.